The 19 T cell receptor beta chains in this list originate from one sample, sequenced in a study of technical replicates of blood from several donors. Clones were sequenced by immunoSEQ multiplex PCR, and TCRdb holds only the in-frame ones, with some missing. The table shows about 94,000 clones, with nearly 97% occurring only once. The sequencing input was T cells isolated from PBMCs. The receptors were gathered from a human donor in good health.

The J gene is TRBJ2-1, the V gene TRBV5-1; tentative D call: TRBD1 (7 bases). This CDR3 is built from 16 residues. Per the germline V gene, CDR1 is SGHRS and CDR2 is YFSETQ. Trimming stripped 3 bases from V and 6 bases from J, with 19 bases between. The CDR3 spells CASSSRGTESVNEQFF. CDR3 nucleotide sequence: TGCGCCAGCAGCTCACGCGGGACAGAGTCAGTCAATGAGCAGTTCTTC.

The chain recombines TRBV14 with TRBJ1-1; no firm D call. The V and J ends lost 2 bases and 0 bases respectively, with 16 bases between them. The germline CDR1 and CDR2 sequences are SGHDN and FVKESK. The CDR3 runs to 17 residues. The CDR3 sequence: CASSQLRLSRMNTEAFF. CDR3 DNA: TGTGCCAGCAGCCAATTAAGGCTTAGCCGTATGAACACTGAAGCTTTCTTT.

The DNA of the CDR3 is TGTGCCAGTAGTATAGAACAGGGAAGTAGGACAGATACGCAGTATTTT. It yields the protein CASSIEQGSRTDTQYF. The V call is TRBV19, the J call TRBJ2-3, with D perhaps TRBD1 (6 bases). The V gene lost 0 bases and the J gene lost 3 bases, with 13 bases spanning the gap. CDR1 is LNHDA and CDR2 is SQIVND in the germline V gene (reference sequence). The CDR3 length is 16 residues.

The chain uses TRBV10-3 and TRBJ2-5; no clear D gene. V was trimmed by 5 bases and J by 3 bases, leaving 4 bases between them. Germline-derived CDR1 and CDR2 are ENHRY and SYGVKD. The length of the CDR3 is 11 residues. The DNA of the CDR3 is TGTGCCATCAGTAGCGAAGAGACCCAGTACTTC. It is translated as CAISSEETQYF.

CDR3 coding DNA: TGCAGCGTTGAGAATTTGGGCGGGGAGGGTATCTATGGCTACACCTTC. Translation: CSVENLGGEGIYGYTF. The chain employs TRBV29-1 and TRBJ1-2; no clear D gene. Trimming shortened V by 3 bases and J by 4 bases, and 21 bases separated the two germline ends. This CDR3 spans 16 amino acids. Germline V gene lookup returns CDR1 SQVTM and CDR2 ANQGSEA.

The J gene is TRBJ1-1, the V gene TRBV6-1; 7 bases are a match to TRBD1. This CDR3 region has 12 residues. V was clipped by 6 bases and J by 6 bases; unmatched bases: 4. The germline gives CDR1 MNHNS, CDR2 SASEGT. The CDR3 sequence: CASSAGTAEAFF. The CDR3 DNA sequence: TGTGCCAGCAGCGCTGGGACAGCTGAAGCTTTCTTT.

The genes are TRBV18 and TRBJ2-7, with D perhaps TRBD2 (5 bases). The CDR3 loop spans 13 amino acids. V dropped 3 bases and J dropped 9 bases, with 15 bases sitting between them. Germline V CDR1 and CDR2: KGHSH, LQKENI. The CDR3 protein is CASSPEILGGQYF. The CDR3 DNA reads TGTGCCAGCTCACCTGAAATTTTAGGAGGGCAGTACTTC.

This clone has only one observation. This chain joins TRBV7-2 and TRBJ2-5; 8 nucleotides agree with TRBD1. Germline CDR1 reads SGHTA; CDR2 reads FQGNSA. The CDR3 totals 14 residues. The junction had 5 bases not matched to a gene; V was cut back by 4 bases and J by 4 bases. In nucleotides, the CDR3 is TGTGCCAGCAGCTCTCAGGGGGCAGGAGAGACCCAGTACTTC. It translates to CASSSQGAGETQYF.

The chain uses TRBV5-1 and TRBJ2-5, with D hard to call. Germline loops: CDR1 SGHRS, CDR2 YFSETQ. The CDR3 is 13 amino acids. Trimming shortened V by 2 bases and J by 4 bases, and 9 bases separated the two germline ends. CDR3 residues: CASSLRVGETQYF. CDR3 sequence (DNA): TGCGCCAGCAGCTTACGGGTGGGAGAGACCCAGTACTTC.

The rearrangement joins TRBV11-3 to TRBJ1-1, with 8 bases matching TRBD1. Unmatched junction bases numbered 9, after V lost 8 bases and J lost 1 base. The CDR3 has 15 residues. Germline values: CDR1 SGHNT, CDR2 YENEEA. For the CDR3, the DNA is TGTGCCAGCCACCCGACAGGGGAGAAGAACACTGAAGCTTTCTTT. It codes for CASHPTGEKNTEAFF.

The chain joins TRBV28 to TRBJ2-7; D may be TRBD1 (6 bases). The germline V gene has CDR1 MDHEN and CDR2 SYDVKM. The CDR3 contains 13 residues. V lost 6 bases and J 4 bases, leaving 13 bases between the germline ends. For the CDR3, the DNA is TGTGCCAGCAGATCGACAGGAACGTACGAGCAGTACTTC. Its translation: CASRSTGTYEQYF.

The chain links TRBV5-6 to TRBJ2-1; 9 positions agree with TRBD2. This CDR3 has 19 amino acids. CDR1 is SGHDT, CDR2 YYEEEE, per germline. V was clipped by 0 bases and J by 0 bases; unmatched bases: 10. The CDR3 reads CASSLVGSGSTFSYNEQFF. In nucleotides, the CDR3 is TGTGCCAGCAGCTTGGTAGGTAGCGGGAGCACGTTCTCCTACAATGAGCAGTTCTTC.

CDR3 in DNA: TGCAGTGCTCAACTGCTAGCTTTCTTT. This gives the protein CSAQLLAFF. This rearrangement joins TRBV20-1 to TRBJ1-1; unclear D gene. The germline gives CDR1 DFQATT, CDR2 SNEGSKA (reference sequence). V lost 5 bases and J lost 10, with 8 bases in between. The CDR3 contains 9 residues.

The chain employs TRBV2 and TRBJ1-1; D gene unclear. The germline V gene has CDR1 SNHLY and CDR2 FYNNEI. The CDR3 consists of 13 residues. V shed 7 bases and J shed 7 bases, with 16 bases lying between them. DNA for the CDR3: TGTGCCAGCAAAACCCGGTTTCTAGGTGAAGCTTTCTTT. It is translated as CASKTRFLGEAFF. Based on the CDR3 plus reference TRBV2 and TRBJ1-1, the full variable domain is EPEVTQTPSHQVTQMGQEVILRCVPISNHLYFYWYRQILGQKVEFLVSFYNNEISEKSEIFDDQFSVERPDGSNFTLKIRSTKLEDSAMYFCASKTRFLGEAFFGQGTRLTVV.

The chain links TRBV11-2 to TRBJ2-7; perhaps TRBD2 as D (5 bases). Germline assignment: CDR1 SGHAT and CDR2 FQNNGV. The CDR3 length is 15 residues. The V end was cut by 1 base, the J end by 3 bases, with 13 bases between. The CDR3 sequence is CASSLVPGVIYEQYF. The CDR3 DNA is TGTGCCAGCAGCTTAGTACCCGGGGTAATCTACGAGCAGTACTTC.

The V call is TRBV19, the J call TRBJ1-4; 7 bases match TRBD1. CDR3 length equals 19 residues. Trimming cost V 4 bases and J 5 bases; bases outside gene matches: 19. The germline V gene has CDR1 LNHDA and CDR2 SQIVND (reference sequence). CDR3 nucleotides: TGTGCCAGTAGTAGACGACCCGGGACCGGGACAGAAGTGAATGAAAAACTGTTTTTT. Protein product: CASSRRPGTGTEVNEKLFF.

The gene calls are TRBV30 and TRBJ1-1, with a tentative D call TRBD1 (6 bases). This CDR3 has 12 amino acids. In germline, CDR1 is GTSNPN, CDR2 SVGIG (reference sequence). The V end was cut by 5 bases, the J end by 1 base, with 8 bases between. In nucleotides, the CDR3 is TGTGCCTGGGGACAGTCGAACACTGAAGCTTTCTTT. The encoded protein is CAWGQSNTEAFF.

This rearrangement joins TRBV19 to TRBJ1-4, with a weak D call TRBD1 (6 bases). V was trimmed by 4 bases and J by 2 bases, leaving 14 bases between them. CDR3 length: 16 residues. Germline V CDR1 and CDR2: LNHDA, SQIVND (reference sequence). In DNA form, the CDR3 reads TGTGCCAGTAGTAGTCGACAGGACCTTACTAATGAAAAACTGTTTTTT. It specifies CASSSRQDLTNEKLFF.

J is TRBJ1-4 and V is TRBV28; D is undetermined. V was pared by 4 bases and J by 6 bases, with 12 bases between. The CDR3 extends over 14 amino acids. CDR1 and CDR2 from the germline V gene are MDHEN and SYDVKM. The CDR3 nucleotides are TGTGCCAGCAGTTGGTCACCGCGGGATGAAAAACTGTTTTTT. Amino acid sequence: CASSWSPRDEKLFF. The whole variable domain, remainder taken from reference TRBV28 and TRBJ1-4, is DVKVTQSSRYLVKRTGEKVFLECVQDMDHENMFWYRQDPGLGLRLIYFSYDVKMKEKGDIPEGYSVSREKKERFSLILESASTNQTSMYLCASSWSPRDEKLFFGSGTQLSVL.